The rows below give T cell receptor beta chains drawn from one sample of a study of T cell changes during pregnancy in multiple sclerosis. Only in-frame clones appear in the TCRdb table, and some are missing; sequencing was by immunoSEQ multiplex PCR. The table includes about 36,000 clones, 88% detected once. The sequencing used CD4+ T cells from peripheral blood mononuclear cells, collected in the first trimester of pregnancy. The receptors originated from a female donor with multiple sclerosis, enrolled in a pregnancy study. CDR3s include the opening cysteine and the closing phenylalanine or tryptophan. Fields, in order: V gene, clone size, J gene, D gene, CDR3 DNA, CDR3 protein. A D gene is named only where the DNA matches it firmly. Clone sizes are given selectively: once, few, many, or a class where the clone is expanded.

TRBV11-2,-,TRBJ2-1,-,TGTGCCAGCAGCTTAGTCGTTACAGGCTCCTACAATGAGCAGTTCTTC,CASSLVVTGSYNEQFF
TRBV6-1,-,TRBJ1-1,-,TGTGCCAGCAGCCCCTACCCGATAACGAACACTGAAGCTTTCTTT,CASSPYPITNTEAFF
TRBV29-1,-,TRBJ2-1,-,TGCAGCGGGGGGGACAATGAGCAGTTCTTC,CSGGDNEQFF
TRBV2,-,TRBJ1-5,TRBD1,TGTGCCAGCAGTGGGGACAGGAGGGCCAATCAGCCCCAGCATTTT,CASSGDRRANQPQHF
TRBV5-1,once,TRBJ1-1,-,TGCGCCAGCAGCTTGGTGCAGTCGAACACTGAAGCTTTCTTT,CASSLVQSNTEAFF
TRBV6-1,-,TRBJ2-1,-,TGTGCCAGCAGTGAACAGAATGAGCAGTTCTTC,CASSEQNEQFF
TRBV7-2,-,TRBJ2-7,-,TGTGCCAGCAGCTTCCAATACGAGCAGTACTTC,CASSFQYEQYF
TRBV6-5,-,TRBJ2-1,-,TGTGCCAGCAGTTATTCGGGGGACCCCGCCAATGAGCAGTTCTTC,CASSYSGDPANEQFF
TRBV30,-,TRBJ2-5,-,TGTGCCTGGAGCGCAACACAAGAGACCCAGTACTTC,CAWSATQETQYF
TRBV19,-,TRBJ1-5,TRBD1,TGTGCCAGTAGCCGGGACAGGGTTAAGCCCCAGCATTTT,CASSRDRVKPQHF
TRBV4-2,-,TRBJ1-2,-,TGTGCCAGCAGCCAATCGGGGACTGATAACTATGGCTACACCTTC,CASSQSGTDNYGYTF
TRBV19,-,TRBJ1-1,-,TGTGCCAGTAAGGATCAGGGGTGGACTGAAGCTTTCTTT,CASKDQGWTEAFF
TRBV7-6,few,TRBJ2-5,TRBD1,TGTGCCAGCAGTCTACTGGGGGTACAGGGACAGGGTAGAGAGACCCAGTACTTC,CASSLLGVQGQGRETQYF
TRBV18,once,TRBJ1-1,-,TGTGCCAGCTCACCACTGAGGGAATCGGCCACTGAAGCTTTCTTT,CASSPLRESATEAFF
TRBV5-4,-,TRBJ2-3,TRBD2,TGTGCCAGCAGCTACGTTAGCGGGAGTACAGATACGCAGTATTTT,CASSYVSGSTDTQYF
TRBV5-4,few,TRBJ2-3,TRBD2,TGTGCCAGCAGCTTGCAAACTAGCGGGAGCACAGATACGCAGTATTTT,CASSLQTSGSTDTQYF
TRBV5-6,-,TRBJ1-1,-,TGTGCCAGCAGCTCACACAGGACTATCGTTGAAGCTTTCTTT,CASSSHRTIVEAFF
TRBV5-4,-,TRBJ1-3,TRBD1,TGTGCCAGCAGCCCCGGACAGGGGAGGGCCGGAAACACCATATATTTT,CASSPGQGRAGNTIYF